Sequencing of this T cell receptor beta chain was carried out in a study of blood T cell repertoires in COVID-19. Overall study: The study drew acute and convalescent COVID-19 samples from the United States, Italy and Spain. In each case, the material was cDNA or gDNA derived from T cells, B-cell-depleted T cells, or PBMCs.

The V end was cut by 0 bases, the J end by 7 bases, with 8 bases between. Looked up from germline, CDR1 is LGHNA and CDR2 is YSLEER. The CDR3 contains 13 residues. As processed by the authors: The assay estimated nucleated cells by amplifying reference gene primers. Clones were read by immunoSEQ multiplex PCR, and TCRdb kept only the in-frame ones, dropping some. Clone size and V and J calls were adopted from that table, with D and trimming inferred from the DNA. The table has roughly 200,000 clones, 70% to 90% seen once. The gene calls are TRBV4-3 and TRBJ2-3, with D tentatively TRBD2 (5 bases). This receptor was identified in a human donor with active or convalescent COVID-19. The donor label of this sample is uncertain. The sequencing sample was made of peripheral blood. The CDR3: CASSQETGNTQYF. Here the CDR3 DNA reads TGCGCCAGCAGCCAAGAAACGGGGAATACGCAGTATTTT.